This entry describes one TCR beta chain. Its target is unknown. The CDR3 length is 15 residues. From germline, CDR1 is SGHNT and CDR2 YENEEA. Trimming took 3 bases from V and 4 from J, leaving 16 bases between them. TCRdb keeps only in-frame clones here, not all; method: immunoSEQ multiplex PCR. Altogether approximately 28,000 clones are present, roughly 83% being singletons, with the ten largest covering roughly a sixth. This sample was taken from a study of OX40 agonist ivuxolimab in advanced cancers. On the study more broadly: Each dose-escalation patient presented with hepatocellular carcinoma, melanoma, renal cell or head and neck cancer. Of the participants, roughly 40% had some prior anti-PD-1, anti-PD-L1 or anti-CTLA-4 therapy, which was allowed.

Study-wide points: The work left the antigen specificity of expanded peripheral T cells undetermined. Certain nonresponding patients likewise had low normalized T-cell clonal expansion.

This sequence joins TRBV11-3 and TRBJ2-7; the D gene is possibly TRBD2 (5 bases). The sequencing used CD4+ or CD8+ T cells sorted from blood, collected in a trial of the OX40 agonist ivuxolimab. This clonotype was obtained from an adult with an advanced solid tumor such as melanoma, head and neck, liver or kidney cancer. The CDR3 DNA follows: TGTGCCAGCAGCTTGGGAGAGGGCAGAAGGTACGAGCAGTACTTC. Protein: CASSLGEGRRYEQYF. Combining the CDR3 with reference TRBV11-3 and TRBJ2-7 gives the whole variable domain EAGVVQSPRYKIIEKKQPVAFWCNPISGHNTLYWYLQNLGQGPELLIRYENEEAVDDSQLPKDRFSAERLKGVDSTLKIQPAELGDSAVYLCASSLGEGRRYEQYFGPGTRLTVT.